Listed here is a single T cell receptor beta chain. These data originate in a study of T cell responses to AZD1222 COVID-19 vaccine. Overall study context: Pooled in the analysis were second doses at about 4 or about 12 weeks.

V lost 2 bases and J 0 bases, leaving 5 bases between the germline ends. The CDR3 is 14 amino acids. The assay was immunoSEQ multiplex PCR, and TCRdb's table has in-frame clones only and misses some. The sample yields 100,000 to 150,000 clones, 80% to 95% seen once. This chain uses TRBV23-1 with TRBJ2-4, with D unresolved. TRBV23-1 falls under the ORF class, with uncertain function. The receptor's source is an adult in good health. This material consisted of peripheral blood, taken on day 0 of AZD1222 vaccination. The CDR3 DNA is TGCGCCAGCAGTCAAGGGCGAGCCAAAAACATTCAGTACTTC. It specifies CASSQGRAKNIQYF.